The next 16 T cell receptor beta chains were all read from a single sample in a study of blood T cells in healthy people across ages. PCR was performed a second time for roughly 6 to 12 cycles using a sample-barcoded 5' primer and a J-beta primer mix. One entry per CDR3 protein results from TCRdb running MiXCR on the 5' RACE reads. Here the sample spans about 1.8 million distinct CDR3 sequences, 40% to 55% being singletons. Sequencing was performed on blood. These receptors were obtained from a woman aged 40 to 50 in good health.

This clonotype came up once. This sequence joins TRBV24-1 and TRBJ1-2, with a weak D call TRBD1 (6 bases). Trimming removed 2 bases at V and 4 bases at J, with 16 bases between. From germline, CDR1 is KGHDR and CDR2 SFDVKD. The CDR3 extends over 16 amino acids. The CDR3 nucleotides read TGTGCCACCAGTGATTCGACGACAGGATGGCCCTATGGCTACACCTTC. It specifies CATSDSTTGWPYGYTF.

For the CDR3, the DNA is TGTGCCAGCAGCTTAGGGCAGGGTGACACCTTC. Translation: CASSLGQGDTF. The V call is TRBV7-9, the J call TRBJ1-2; a weak D match, TRBD1 (5 bases). V lost 1 base, J lost 12 bases, and 9 bases lay in between. The germline CDR1 and CDR2 sequences are SEHNR and FQNEAQ (reference sequence). This CDR3 spans 11 amino acids.

This clonotype showed up just once. CDR3 sequence: CASSQDRAGGDEQFF. In DNA, the CDR3 is TGCGCCAGCAGCCAAGATCGAGCTGGAGGGGATGAGCAGTTCTTC. The rearrangement links TRBV4-3 to TRBJ2-1, with D perhaps TRBD2 (6 bases). The ends were cut back, 0 bases at V and 8 bases at J, with 14 bases in the middle. The CDR3 covers 15 residues. Germline lookup yields CDR1 LGHNA and CDR2 YSLEER.

This clonotype was counted a few times. This chain uses TRBV4-3 with TRBJ2-1; D ambiguous. V dropped 2 bases and J dropped 7 bases, with 9 bases sitting between them. Germline CDR1 is LGHNA and CDR2 is YSLEER. The CDR3 runs 13 residues. CDR3 protein: CASSQLTANEQFF. CDR3 nucleotides: TGCGCCAGCAGCCAACTGACTGCAAATGAGCAGTTCTTC.

The V call is TRBV6-2 or TRBV6-3, the J call TRBJ2-3, with 9 bases matching TRBD2. J gave up 2 bases and V 6 bases, and 12 bases lay outside the gene matches. Germline CDR1 is MNHEY and CDR2 is SVGEGT. CDR3 length: 17 amino acids. CDR3 DNA: TGTGCCAGCAGGCGACGAGGTCAGGGACTAGCCACAGATACGCAGTATTTT. Its protein is CASRRRGQGLATDTQYF.

This rearrangement joins TRBV4-1 to TRBJ1-2; D perhaps matches TRBD1 (5 bases). Trimming removed 4 bases at V and 3 bases at J, with 12 bases between. Germline V lookup: CDR1 MGHRA, CDR2 YSYEKL. The CDR3 has 14 amino acids. This CDR3 reads CASSRGGTYYGYTF. CDR3 nucleotide sequence: TGCGCCAGCAGCCGAGGTGGGACCTACTATGGCTACACCTTC.

This clonotype was seen a single time. The junction and the germline gene differ at one end; a read error may be behind it. V is TRBV27 and J is TRBJ2-7, with 7 bases that match TRBD1. The CDR3 covers 14 residues. Germline V lookup: CDR1 MNHEY, CDR2 SMNVEV (reference sequence). The CDR3 here is CTRVPRDRPYEQYF. Here the CDR3 DNA reads TGTACCAGGGTCCCCCGGGACAGACCCTACGAGCAGTACTTC.

This rearrangement joins TRBV7-8 to TRBJ2-7, with TRBD1 identical over 9 bases. V trimming: 3 bases; J trimming: 5 bases; junction bases outside the gene matches: 8. Germline V gene sequence: CDR1 SGHVS, CDR2 FQNEAQ. The CDR3 loop spans 15 amino acids. The CDR3 DNA reads TGTGCCAGCAGCTTCTCCGGGACAGGGATCCACGAGCAGTACTTC. Translating it yields CASSFSGTGIHEQYF.

In its sample, this clonotype was seen a few times. The chain employs TRBV11-2 and TRBJ1-2; D not certain. The V end was cut by 5 bases, the J end by 6 bases, with 13 bases between. The CDR3 totals 13 residues. The germline CDR1 and CDR2 sequences are SGHAT and FQNNGV. In DNA form, the CDR3 reads TGTGCCAGCAGCCCGTCCGATGCGGATGGCTACACCTTC. Translation gives CASSPSDADGYTF.

This clonotype has just a few counts. The CDR3 reads CASSTGTSGGTLYNEQFF. The CDR3 DNA follows: TGTGCCAGCAGCACCGGGACTAGCGGGGGCACATTATACAATGAGCAGTTCTTC. This chain joins TRBV12-3 or TRBV12-4 and TRBJ2-1, with 14 bases that match TRBD2. With 6 bases clipped from V and 4 bases from J, the junction kept 11 bases outside the gene matches. The CDR3 is 18 residues long.

The chain employs TRBV6-5 and TRBJ2-1; D may be TRBD1 (6 bases). The germline gives CDR1 MNHEY, CDR2 SVGAGI. Trimming left V 2 bases short and J 6 bases short, with 14 bases between. The CDR3 is made up of 15 amino acids. CDR3 in DNA: TGTGCCAGCAGTTACGCGGACAGCCTGGGCAATGAGCAGTTCTTC. Protein sequence: CASSYADSLGNEQFF.

The genes are TRBV20-1 and TRBJ1-5; a weak D match, TRBD1 (5 bases). V lost 2 bases and J 2 bases, leaving 13 bases between the germline ends. Germline CDR1 and CDR2: DFQATT and SNEGSKA (reference sequence). The CDR3 has 15 residues. This CDR3 reads CSARQGNYGNQPQHF. In nucleotides, the CDR3 is TGCAGTGCTAGACAGGGAAACTACGGCAATCAGCCCCAGCATTTT.

A few counts support this clonotype. The rearrangement links TRBV7-2 to TRBJ1-6; D unclear. The V gene's germline CDR1 is SGHTA and CDR2 FQGNSA. The CDR3 consists of 16 residues. The V and J ends lost 7 bases and 2 bases respectively, with 15 bases between them. In DNA form, the CDR3 reads TGTGCCAGCACCCAACGGGGAAGGGCCTATAATTCACCCCTCCACTTT. Its translation: CASTQRGRAYNSPLHF.

The chain carries TRBV20-1 and TRBJ2-1; the match to TRBD2 covers 8 bases. Germline assignment: CDR1 DFQATT and CDR2 SNEGSKA (reference sequence). The CDR3 runs 16 residues. With V trimmed by 3 bases and J by 1 base, 8 bases remained unmatched. CDR3 loop: CSASGERGSSYNEQFF. CDR3 nucleotide sequence: TGCAGTGCTAGCGGTGAGCGGGGGTCTTCCTACAATGAGCAGTTCTTC.

This rearrangement joins TRBV7-2 to TRBJ2-1; D is unresolved. TRBJ2-7 explains the end of the DNA better; the J call may be wrong. The CDR3 loop spans 15 amino acids. In germline, CDR1 is SGHTA, CDR2 FQGNSA. CDR3 sequence (DNA): TGTGCCAGCACCATTGACACCAGATCCTACAATGAGCAGTACTTC. This codes for CASTIDTRSYNEQYF.

The chain is built from TRBV15 and TRBJ1-1; no reliable D call. In germline, CDR1 is LNHNV, CDR2 YYDKDF (reference sequence). The CDR3 spans 16 residues. V was trimmed by 0 bases and J by 0 bases, leaving 11 bases between them. The CDR3 region is CATSRDLNAMNTEAFF. Written as DNA, the CDR3 is TGTGCCACCAGCAGAGATCTGAACGCAATGAACACTGAAGCTTTCTTT.